This T cell receptor (beta chain) appears in the sequencing data of a study of spatial heterogeneity in lung cancer. The CDR3 consists of 15 residues. After removal of 5 bases from V and 0 bases from J, the junction contained 6 bases not matched to a gene. In germline, CDR1 is SGHNT, CDR2 YYREEE (reference sequence). A distinct unique molecular identifier was carried by each TCR cDNA molecule. MiXCR, run by TCRdb on the 5' RACE reads, gives a single entry per CDR3 protein. Here the sample spans hundreds of distinct CDR3 sequences, more than 50% being singletons. Time point specified: sample taken at primary tumor resection. The sequenced material consisted of unsorted whole RNA from tumor, nontumor lung or frozen PBMC. Study-level results: Tumor T cell coverage was estimated at roughly 7% for alpha and roughly 14% for beta chains. Counts that tracked tumor mutation counts were those of expanded intratumoral alpha and beta TCRs.

This clonotype has only a few counts. Its specificity is unknown. This beta chain slipped into a library made for alpha chains as a stray read, so its size is not meaningful. The clonotype originates from a male donor with early-stage non-small cell lung cancer. The V and J genes are TRBV5-4 and TRBJ2-7; TRBD1 agrees at 9 bases. The sample consisted of lung tumor tissue, taken at surgery. Here the CDR3 reads CASSYGQGSSYEQYF. The CDR3 DNA reads as TGTGCCAGCAGTTACGGACAGGGGAGCTCCTACGAGCAGTACTTC.